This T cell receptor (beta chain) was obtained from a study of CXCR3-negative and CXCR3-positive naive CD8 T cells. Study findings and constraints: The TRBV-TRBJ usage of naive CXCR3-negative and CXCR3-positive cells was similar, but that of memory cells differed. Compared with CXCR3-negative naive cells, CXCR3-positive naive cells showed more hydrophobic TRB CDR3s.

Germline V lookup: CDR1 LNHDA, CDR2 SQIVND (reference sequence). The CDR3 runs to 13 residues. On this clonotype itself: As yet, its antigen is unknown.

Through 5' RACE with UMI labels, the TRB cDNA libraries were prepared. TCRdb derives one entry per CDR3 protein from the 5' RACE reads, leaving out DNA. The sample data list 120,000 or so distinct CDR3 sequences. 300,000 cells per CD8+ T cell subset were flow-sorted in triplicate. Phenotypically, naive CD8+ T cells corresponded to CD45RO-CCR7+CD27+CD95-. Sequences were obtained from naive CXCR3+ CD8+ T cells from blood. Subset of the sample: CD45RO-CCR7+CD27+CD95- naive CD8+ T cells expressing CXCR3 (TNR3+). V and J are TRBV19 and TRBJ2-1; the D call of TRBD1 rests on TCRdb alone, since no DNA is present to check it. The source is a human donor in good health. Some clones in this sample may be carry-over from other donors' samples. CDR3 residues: CASTYRDYNEQFF.